A single sample is the source of the 10 T cell receptor beta chains below, sequenced in a study of shared clonotypes between healthy human individuals. The method was immunoSEQ multiplex PCR; TCRdb's version includes in-frame clones alone and lacks a portion of them. The sample consists of about 2 million clones, about 95% of them appearing once. Naive CD8 isolation took CD45RO-negative cells positively selected for CCR7 and excluded terminally differentiated effector memory CD45RA+ cells. Sequencing was carried out using naive CD8+ T cells sorted from blood. All receptors derive from a man aged 18 to 35 in good health.

This clone was counted a single time. The J gene is TRBJ2-7, the V gene TRBV7-9; D call uncertain. Germline-derived CDR1 and CDR2 are SEHNR and FQNEAQ (reference sequence). Trimming removed 5 bases from V and 4 bases from J, with 12 bases in between. The CDR3 runs 13 residues. The CDR3 coding sequence is TGTGCCAGCAGCCCAAAAGGTCGTTACGAGCAGTACTTC. Amino acid sequence: CASSPKGRYEQYF.

The CDR3 coding sequence is TGCAGCGTTTGGGTGAACACTGAAGCTTTCTTT. Its translation: CSVWVNTEAFF. V is TRBV29-1 and J is TRBJ1-1; D gene uncertain. Germline lookup yields CDR1 SQVTM and CDR2 ANQGSEA. With 5 bases removed from V and 0 bases from J, the gap between germline ends came to 4 bases. This CDR3 comprises 11 residues.

This chain uses TRBV27 with TRBJ2-7, with TRBD1 matching 8 bases. This CDR3 region has 13 residues. The junction had 6 bases not matched to a gene; V was cut back by 6 bases and J by 5 bases. Germline CDR1 reads MNHEY; CDR2 reads SMNVEV (reference sequence). The CDR3 region is CASSVDRGHEQYF. CDR3 nucleotides: TGTGCCAGCAGCGTAGACAGGGGCCACGAGCAGTACTTC.

The V gene is TRBV14, the J gene TRBJ1-2; D gene unclear. The CDR3 totals 13 residues. Germline V CDR1 and CDR2: SGHDN, FVKESK. V was shortened by 2 bases and J by 6 bases, with 10 bases between the two germline ends. CDR3 DNA: TGTGCCAGCAGCCAAAAGAGAACGGATGGCTACACCTTC. Its translation: CASSQKRTDGYTF.

The V and J genes are TRBV4-1 and TRBJ2-7; 8 nucleotides agree with TRBD1. CDR1 is MGHRA and CDR2 is YSYEKL in the germline V gene. Trimming at V came to 2 bases and at J to 4 bases, leaving 7 bases not matched to a gene. The CDR3 extends over 15 amino acids. CDR3 bases: TGCGCCAGCAGCCAACGACAGGGGACCGGGTACGAGCAGTACTTC. Protein product: CASSQRQGTGYEQYF.

Only one count was recorded for this clone. The rearrangement joins TRBV18 to TRBJ2-1; 7 nucleotides line up with TRBD2. This CDR3 contains 16 residues. V lost 3 bases and J lost 3; bases outside the gene matches: 8. Germline V gene data show CDR1 as KGHSH and CDR2 as LQKENI. Written as DNA, the CDR3 is TGTGCCAGCTCACCCTCTCGCGGGGGATACTACAATGAGCAGTTCTTC. Translation: CASSPSRGGYYNEQFF.

The chain has TRBV6-1 and TRBJ2-5; 9 bases are shared with TRBD1. The CDR3 has 13 amino acids. The germline CDR1 and CDR2 sequences are MNHNS and SASEGT. V shed 5 bases and J 5 bases; nucleotides not matched to a gene: 3. The DNA for the CDR3 is TGTGCCAGCAGTTCGACAGGGGGTGAGACCCAGTACTTC. Its protein product is CASSSTGGETQYF.

The chain recombines TRBV7-9 with TRBJ2-3; 8 bases align to TRBD2. The junction had 5 bases not matched to a gene; V was cut back by 0 bases and J by 3 bases. The germline CDR1 and CDR2 sequences are SEHNR and FQNEAQ (reference sequence). The CDR3 sequence is 16 residues long. Here the CDR3 DNA reads TGTGCCAGCAGCTTAGCGGCGGGGGGCATAACAGATACGCAGTATTTT. Its protein is CASSLAAGGITDTQYF.

The rearrangement joins TRBV4-3 to TRBJ1-1; no clear D. Germline assignment: CDR1 LGHNA and CDR2 YSLEER. CDR3 size: 14 residues. V gave up 4 bases and J gave up 4 bases, with 13 bases separating them. CDR3 DNA: TGCGCCAGCAGCCCCGGGAGCCATGGCACTGAAGCTTTCTTT. This codes for CASSPGSHGTEAFF.

The chain couples TRBV7-9 to TRBJ2-5, with unresolved D. CDR3 length: 13 residues. Between the trimmed V and J ends, which lost 5 bases and 5 bases, there was a span of 12 bases. CDR1 and CDR2 (germline): SEHNR, FQNEAQ (reference sequence). The CDR3, as DNA: TGTGCCAGCAGCCACGTCCTGGGGGAGACCCAGTACTTC. Its protein is CASSHVLGETQYF.